The rows below give T cell receptor beta chains drawn from one sample of a study of regulatory T cells in long-lasting Graves disease. MiXCR was run by TCRdb on the multiplex PCR reads, yielding one entry per CDR3 protein. This table has 450,000 to 650,000 distinct CDR3 sequences, about 16% appearing once. These data also formed part of another study, on T cells in Graves' hyperthyroidism and ophthalmopathy.

The sample was peripheral blood mononuclear cells (PBMCs), taken at new diagnosis, from a patient treated with antithyroid drugs. Source of these receptors: a woman between 40 and 65 years old with Graves disease. Both conserved end residues are part of each CDR3. The order of the fields is J gene, clone size, V gene, CDR3 protein. Size is stated for part of the rows, as once, few or many counts, or as a class when the clone is expanded.

J gene: TRBJ1-6
clone size: few
V gene: TRBV30
CDR3 protein: CAWSAQDNSPLHF

J gene: TRBJ1-5
clone size: NA
V gene: TRBV11-2
CDR3 protein: CASSSGGMSNQPQHF

J gene: TRBJ2-7
clone size: many
V gene: TRBV20-1
CDR3 protein: CSAPATSYYEQYF

J gene: TRBJ1-5
clone size: many
V gene: TRBV18
CDR3 protein: CASSLGRNNQPQHF

J gene: TRBJ1-5
clone size: few
V gene: TRBV11-2
CDR3 protein: CASSARSGDGQPQHF

J gene: TRBJ1-1
clone size: many
V gene: TRBV7-3
CDR3 protein: CASSPFGGTEAFF

J gene: TRBJ1-2
clone size: many
V gene: TRBV12-3/TRBV12-4
CDR3 protein: CASSLDAGFYGYTF

J gene: TRBJ2-4
clone size: NA
V gene: TRBV7-2
CDR3 protein: CASSLAQGATPKNIQYF

J gene: TRBJ2-3
clone size: many
V gene: TRBV18
CDR3 protein: CASSPYFIDTQYF

J gene: TRBJ1-1
clone size: many
V gene: TRBV12-3/TRBV12-4
CDR3 protein: CASSLMGGDTEAFF

J gene: TRBJ1-1
clone size: NA
V gene: TRBV10-3
CDR3 protein: CAIRGKDTEAFF

J gene: TRBJ1-4
clone size: many
V gene: TRBV18
CDR3 protein: CASSRAQNEKLFF

J gene: TRBJ1-1
clone size: few
V gene: TRBV15
CDR3 protein: CATSREGSLYEAFF

J gene: TRBJ2-7
clone size: NA
V gene: TRBV7-6
CDR3 protein: CASSLDPREGDEQYF

J gene: TRBJ1-1
clone size: few
V gene: TRBV19
CDR3 protein: CATTGTEAFF

J gene: TRBJ2-1
clone size: many
V gene: TRBV2
CDR3 protein: CASIGGGAYNEQFF

J gene: TRBJ1-2
clone size: many
V gene: TRBV2
CDR3 protein: CASSDGLNYGYTF

J gene: TRBJ2-2
clone size: NA
V gene: TRBV24-1
CDR3 protein: CATQPAGTPGELFF

J gene: TRBJ1-1
clone size: many
V gene: TRBV11-1
CDR3 protein: CASSLGRAMNTEAFF

J gene: TRBJ2-2
clone size: few
V gene: TRBV7-2
CDR3 protein: CASSLRTHTGELFF

J gene: TRBJ1-3
clone size: many
V gene: TRBV2
CDR3 protein: CASSGPVSSGNTIYF

J gene: TRBJ1-6
clone size: many
V gene: TRBV6-5
CDR3 protein: CASSYSRDIHNSPLHF

J gene: TRBJ2-5
clone size: many
V gene: TRBV2
CDR3 protein: CASSEAGEQETQYF

J gene: TRBJ1-1
clone size: many
V gene: TRBV20-1
CDR3 protein: CSAPPPGQNTEAFF

J gene: TRBJ1-2
clone size: many
V gene: TRBV11-2
CDR3 protein: CASSEQTGVGYGYTF

J gene: TRBJ2-7
clone size: NA
V gene: TRBV10-3
CDR3 protein: CAISESFLAGQYF